A selection of T cell receptor beta chains follows, all from one sample in a study of T cells after yellow fever vaccination. From the 5' RACE reads, TCRdb called clonotypes with MiXCR, one entry per CDR3 protein. The data contain almost 600,000 distinct CDR3 sequences, approximately 13% of them singletons. The input for sequencing was PBMCs, taken on the day of the yellow fever booster vaccination. The receptors were sampled from a man aged 25-45 years who received the YFV17D yellow fever vaccine. Each CDR3 is given with its conserved first and last residue. A D gene is named only where the DNA matches it firmly. Size is stated for part of the rows, as once, few or many counts, or as a class when the clone is expanded.

once	TRBV6-2/TRBV6-3	TRBJ2-2	NA	CASSRTADTGELFF	TGTGCCAGCAGTCGGACAGCAGACACCGGGGAGCTGTTTTTT
NA	TRBV2	TRBJ2-7	TRBD2	CASTLGLAGGREQYF	TGTGCCAGCACCTTGGGGCTAGCGGGAGGGCGCGAGCAGTACTTC
few	TRBV7-2	TRBJ2-5	NA	CASSLQAGGETQYF	TGTGCCAGCAGCTTACAGGCGGGCGGGGAGACCCAGTACTTC
few	TRBV5-1	TRBJ2-3	NA	CASSLGAGGIRSSTDTQYF	TGCGCCAGCAGCTTAGGGGCCGGCGGAATTAGGTCTAGCACAGATACGCAGTATTTT
few	TRBV5-1	TRBJ1-4	NA	CASSLEKPNEKLFF	TGCGCCAGCAGCTTGGAAAAGCCCAATGAAAAACTGTTTTTT
many	TRBV12-3/TRBV12-4	TRBJ2-1	NA	CASSLRSSYNEQFF	TGTGCCAGCAGTTTACGGAGCTCCTACAATGAGCAGTTCTTC
few	TRBV7-2	TRBJ2-3	TRBD2	CASSLGTGGDTQYF	TGTGCCAGCAGCTTAGGAACGGGAGGAGATACGCAGTATTTT
NA	TRBV12-3/TRBV12-4	TRBJ2-1	NA	CASSPDYGYNEQFF	TGTGCCAGCAGCCCGGATTACGGTTACAATGAGCAGTTCTTC
NA	TRBV7-2	TRBJ2-3	NA	CASSLATEVAQYF	TGTGCCAGCAGCTTAGCCACAGAGGTGGCGCAGTATTTT
NA	TRBV6-5	TRBJ2-7	NA	CASSYSFMDSTYEQYF	TGTGCCAGCAGTTACTCCTTTATGGACTCCACCTACGAGCAGTACTTC
few	TRBV28	TRBJ2-7	NA	CASSLRAWSTVPYEQYF	TGTGCCAGCAGTTTAAGGGCATGGTCTACGGTTCCCTACGAGCAGTACTTC
few	TRBV7-2	TRBJ2-3	NA	CASRATGNTQYF	TGTGCCAGCAGAGCCACAGGAAATACGCAGTATTTT
NA	TRBV4-3	TRBJ2-4	NA	CASSNTGFDIQYF	TGCGCCAGCAGCAACACAGGGTTCGACATTCAGTACTTC
many	TRBV7-2	TRBJ2-7	NA	CASSQGGTYEQYF	TGTGCCAGCAGCCAAGGTGGAACCTACGAGCAGTACTTC
few	TRBV4-1	TRBJ2-1	TRBD2	CASSQERGLASGRGYNEQFF	TGCGCCAGCAGCCAAGAGAGGGGTTTGGCTAGCGGGAGGGGGTACAATGAGCAGTTCTTC
NA	TRBV3-1	TRBJ1-1	NA	CASRKQGGDTEAFF	TGTGCCAGCAGGAAACAGGGAGGGGACACTGAAGCTTTCTTT
NA	TRBV7-6	TRBJ2-3	NA	CASSSAGNTDTQYF	TGTGCCAGCAGCTCCGCGGGGAACACAGATACGCAGTATTTT
many	TRBV5-1	TRBJ2-2	NA	CASNLDSPANTGELFF	TGCGCCAGCAACTTGGACAGTCCCGCGAACACCGGGGAGCTGTTTTTT
NA	TRBV20-1	TRBJ1-4	NA	CSALGTANEKLFF	TGCAGTGCACTCGGGACGGCAAATGAAAAACTGTTTTTT
NA	TRBV18	TRBJ2-1	TRBD2	CASSLTIGAGADNEQFF	TGTGCCAGCTCACTTACGATCGGCGCGGGAGCTGACAATGAGCAGTTCTTC
NA	TRBV5-1	TRBJ2-3	NA	CASNQGTDTQYF	TGCGCCAGCAACCAGGGCACAGATACGCAGTATTTT
few	TRBV20-1	TRBJ2-1	NA	CTPSPGGNEQFF	TGCACCCCGTCCCCTGGTGGAAATGAGCAGTTCTTC
NA	TRBV20-1	TRBJ1-5	NA	CSAHPGGNQPQHF	TGCAGTGCTCACCCTGGGGGCAATCAGCCCCAGCATTTT
NA	TRBV7-8	TRBJ2-7	TRBD2	CASSPRAPSGSYEQYF	TGTGCCAGCAGCCCAAGGGCGCCTAGCGGGAGTTACGAGCAGTACTTC
NA	TRBV20-1	TRBJ2-4	NA	CSASNRYKNIQYF	TGCAGTGCTAGTAACCGGTACAAAAACATTCAGTACTTC
few	TRBV15	TRBJ2-6	TRBD1	CATSRDLGQGAFSGANVLTF	TGTGCCACCAGCAGAGATCTGGGACAGGGGGCTTTCTCTGGGGCCAACGTCCTGACTTTC
NA	TRBV5-1	TRBJ1-2	NA	CASSPDAGGLYYGYTF	TGCGCCAGCAGCCCGGACGCGGGGGGCTTATACTATGGCTACACCTTC
NA	TRBV20-1	TRBJ1-3	NA	CSARDRVDSGNTIYF	TGCAGTGCTAGAGATCGAGTAGACTCTGGAAACACCATATATTTT
NA	TRBV12-3/TRBV12-4	TRBJ1-6	NA	CASSPPQGRLHF	TGTGCCAGCAGTCCGCCCCAAGGCCGCCTCCACTTT
many	TRBV10-3	TRBJ1-1	NA	CAIRDGRKDTEAFF	TGTGCCATCAGGGACGGAAGAAAGGACACTGAAGCTTTCTTT
few	TRBV5-1	TRBJ2-5	NA	CASSLGDGAWETQYF	TGCGCCAGCAGCTTGGGGGACGGGGCTTGGGAGACCCAGTACTTC
NA	TRBV4-2	TRBJ2-7	TRBD2	CASSQVTSGSYEQYF	TGTGCCAGCAGCCAAGTGACTAGCGGGTCCTACGAGCAGTACTTC
NA	TRBV18	TRBJ2-4	NA	CASSPPSDRKNIQYF	TGTGCCAGCTCACCACCGTCTGACAGAAAAAACATTCAGTACTTC
few	TRBV29-1	TRBJ1-4	NA	CSVAFPGTYNEKLFF	TGCAGCGTTGCCTTCCCGGGAACTTATAATGAAAAACTGTTTTTT
NA	TRBV20-1	TRBJ2-3	NA	CSARDHERWATDTQYF	TGCAGTGCTAGAGATCACGAGCGGTGGGCTACAGATACGCAGTATTTT
few	TRBV20-1	TRBJ2-7	TRBD1	CSARAGQGTPPKYF	TGCAGTGCTAGAGCGGGACAGGGGACACCTCCGAAGTACTTC
few	TRBV11-2	TRBJ2-2	NA	CASSGSPGTSPQDGGELFF	TGTGCCAGCAGCGGGAGTCCCGGGACGTCCCCGCAGGATGGCGGGGAGCTGTTTTTT
many	TRBV7-2	TRBJ2-1	TRBD2	CASSWSGSGDNEQFF	TGTGCCAGCAGCTGGAGCGGGAGTGGAGACAATGAGCAGTTCTTC
NA	TRBV9	TRBJ2-3	TRBD2	CASSVGGVAGDTQYF	TGTGCCAGCAGCGTAGGTGGAGTAGCGGGAGATACGCAGTATTTT
NA	TRBV20-1	TRBJ2-5	TRBD2	CSAYDGGGAQETQYF	TGCAGTGCCTATGACGGGGGAGGGGCACAAGAGACCCAGTACTTC
few	TRBV6-2/TRBV6-3	TRBJ2-7	NA	CASKMAAISYEQYF	TGTGCCAGCAAGATGGCAGCGATAAGTTACGAGCAGTACTTC
few	TRBV7-8	TRBJ2-7	TRBD2	CASSFTGRSLYEQYF	TGTGCCAGCAGCTTCACCGGGAGGTCCCTCTACGAGCAGTACTTC
NA	TRBV7-2	TRBJ2-6	NA	CASAGKSGANVLTF	TGTGCCAGCGCCGGCAAATCTGGGGCCAACGTCCTGACTTTC
NA	TRBV30	TRBJ2-3	NA	CAWSHFTDTQYF	TGTGCCTGGAGCCATTTCACAGATACGCAGTATTTT
NA	TRBV10-3	TRBJ2-5	NA	CAISLGETQYF	TGTGCCATCAGTCTAGGAGAGACCCAGTACTTC
NA	TRBV27	TRBJ2-1	NA	CASSLLGGGSAYNEQFF	TGTGCCAGCAGTTTGTTGGGAGGTGGGTCGGCCTACAATGAGCAGTTCTTC